The T cell receptor beta chain described here comes from a study of blood T cell repertoires in COVID-19. Study as a whole: Sites in the United States, Italy and Spain provided acute and convalescent COVID-19 samples. Sources were T cells, B-cell-depleted T cells, or PBMCs; the material itself was cDNA or gDNA.

V shed 2 bases and J 6 bases; nucleotides not matched to a gene: 6. Germline-derived CDR1 and CDR2 are SGHNT and YYREEE (reference sequence). The CDR3 is made up of 14 amino acids. Assay used: immunoSEQ multiplex PCR; TCRdb lists only in-frame clones, some missing. This sample has fewer than 400,000 clones, with about 90% found just once. The chain couples TRBV5-4 to TRBJ1-2, with 8 bases matching TRBD1. This TCR was recovered from a woman in her 30s with COVID-19, enrolled during active disease. Sample: peripheral blood. Here the CDR3 reads CASSFTRQGNGYTF. CDR3 DNA sequence: TGTGCCAGCAGCTTCACAAGACAGGGGAATGGCTACACCTTC.